The 22 T cell receptor beta chains in this list originate from one sample, sequenced in a study of T cell repertoires in ileal Crohn's disease. Only in-frame clones appear in the TCRdb table, and some are missing; sequencing was by immunoSEQ multiplex PCR. The sample shows 13,000 to 15,000 clones, about 85% of them seen only once. The source material was ileal tissue. These receptors were taken from an adult with Crohn's disease.

The chain recombines TRBV5-1 with TRBJ2-3; 9 nucleotides match TRBD2. The germline CDR1 and CDR2 sequences are SGHRS and YFSETQ. CDR3 size: 18 residues. V gave up 2 bases and J gave up 1 base; unmatched junction bases: 11. CDR3 loop: CASSFGGGGGQGTDTQYF. The CDR3 region has the DNA TGCGCCAGCAGCTTTGGAGGCGGGGGGGGCCAAGGCACAGATACGCAGTATTTT.

The gene calls are TRBV19 and TRBJ2-2; TRBD1 agrees at 9 bases. The junction had 5 bases not matched to a gene; V was cut back by 6 bases and J by 6 bases. Germline CDR1 and CDR2: LNHDA and SQIVND (reference sequence). This CDR3 is 14 amino acids long. CDR3 bases: TGTGCCAGTAGCCGACAGGGGGGACCCGGGGAGCTGTTTTTT. This gives the protein CASSRQGGPGELFF.

The chain uses TRBV7-2 and TRBJ1-2; TRBD1 matches 9 bases. V shed 4 bases, J shed 5 bases, and the junction held 5 bases outside the gene matches. The CDR3 runs 14 residues. The germline V gene encodes CDR1 SGHTA and CDR2 FQGNSA. The CDR3 coding sequence is TGTGCCAGCAGCTACGGGACAGGGATGTATGGCTACACCTTC. Protein sequence: CASSYGTGMYGYTF.

The chain combines TRBV6-4 with TRBJ2-5, with TRBD2 identical over 10 bases. The J call may not be correct, given that the DNA end is closer to TRBJ2-7. Germline V gene sequence: CDR1 MRHNA, CDR2 SNTAGT. The CDR3 loop spans 15 amino acids. The chain's CDR3 is CASSDTSGTSYEQYF. For the CDR3, the DNA is TGTGCCAGCAGTGACACTAGCGGGACCTCCTACGAGCAGTACTTC.

The rearrangement links TRBV10-3 to TRBJ2-2; D is unresolved. The CDR3 contains 14 residues. Germline V gives CDR1 ENHRY, CDR2 SYGVKD. V was pared by 6 bases and J by 2 bases, with 10 bases between. CDR3 in amino acids: CAISPQTNTGELFF. In DNA form, the CDR3 reads TGTGCCATCAGCCCACAGACAAACACCGGGGAGCTGTTTTTT.

This clone has only a few counts. The rearrangement uses TRBV30 and TRBJ1-2; 11 bases match TRBD1. This CDR3 contains 12 residues. Germline trimming cut 3 bases from V and 7 bases from J; bases unmatched to any gene: 1. The germline V gene has CDR1 GTSNPN and CDR2 SVGIG (reference sequence). CDR3 in DNA: TGTGCCTGGAGGGGGACAGGGGGTGGCTACACCTTC. It specifies CAWRGTGGGYTF.

V is TRBV18 and J is TRBJ1-3; D perhaps matches TRBD1 (6 bases). V dropped 4 bases and J dropped 0 bases, with 13 bases sitting between them. The CDR3 length is 16 residues. Germline CDR1 is KGHSH and CDR2 is LQKENI. DNA for the CDR3: TGTGCCAGCTCACATAGACAGGACCGCTCTGGAAACACCATATATTTT. This gives the protein CASSHRQDRSGNTIYF.

The chain joins TRBV5-6 to TRBJ2-2; D is uncertain. CDR1 SGHDT and CDR2 YYEEEE come from the germline V gene. Trimming shortened V by 4 bases and J by 4 bases, and 11 bases separated the two germline ends. The CDR3 loop spans 14 amino acids. This CDR3 is CASSPGVSTGELFF. The CDR3, as DNA: TGTGCCAGCAGCCCGGGTGTCTCCACCGGGGAGCTGTTTTTT.

J is TRBJ2-1 and V is TRBV28; 8 nucleotides agree with TRBD2. This CDR3 is built from 15 residues. V was clipped by 5 bases and J by 2 bases; unmatched bases: 5. Germline V gene lookup returns CDR1 MDHEN and CDR2 SYDVKM. The CDR3 reads CASSRREGPYNEQFF. CDR3 bases: TGTGCCAGCAGTCGTCGGGAGGGTCCCTACAATGAGCAGTTCTTC.

The rearrangement links TRBV10-3 to TRBJ2-7; 14 nucleotides line up with TRBD2. V dropped 4 bases and J dropped 6; count of bases not matched to a gene: 5. Germline lookup yields CDR1 ENHRY and CDR2 SYGVKD. This CDR3 contains 15 residues. CDR3 bases: TGTGCCATCAGTGGGGGACTAGCGGGAGTGGTCGAGCAGTACTTC. The encoded protein is CAISGGLAGVVEQYF.

The chain employs TRBV10-3 and TRBJ2-7; perhaps TRBD1 as D (5 bases). The CDR3 has 15 amino acids. From germline, CDR1 is ENHRY and CDR2 SYGVKD. Trimming took 7 bases from V and 1 from J, leaving 17 bases between them. The CDR3 sequence is CAITNPSQGSYEQYF. The CDR3 bases are TGTGCCATCACTAATCCAAGCCAGGGATCCTACGAGCAGTACTTC.

The chain couples TRBV18 to TRBJ1-2; weak D call: TRBD1 (6 bases). CDR3 length: 13 residues. V was trimmed by 1 base and J by 8 bases, leaving 11 bases between them. Germline V gene sequence: CDR1 KGHSH, CDR2 LQKENI. The CDR3: CASSPQGDAGYTF. The DNA for the CDR3 is TGTGCCAGCTCACCACAGGGGGATGCCGGCTACACCTTC.

The gene calls are TRBV7-9 and TRBJ1-5; D uncertain. V lost 4 bases, J lost 5 bases, and 9 bases lay in between. The germline gives CDR1 SEHNR, CDR2 FQNEAQ (reference sequence). The CDR3 runs 13 residues. CDR3 nucleotide sequence: TGTGCCAGCAGCTCGCGGTCGGATCAGCCCCAGCATTTT. This encodes CASSSRSDQPQHF.

The chain is built from TRBV30 and TRBJ2-7; D may be TRBD2 (5 bases). Trimming stripped 0 bases from V and 1 base from J, with 22 bases between. This CDR3 is built from 18 residues. Germline CDR1 GTSNPN, CDR2 SVGIG (reference sequence). As DNA, the CDR3 is TGTGCCTGGAGTGTAGGGAGCCAAAGTCGATGGCTTTCCTACGAGCAGTACTTC. Protein: CAWSVGSQSRWLSYEQYF.

This chain uses TRBV30 with TRBJ2-3, with TRBD2 identical over 14 bases. Germline loops: CDR1 GTSNPN, CDR2 SVGIG (reference sequence). The V gene end was trimmed by 3 bases and the J gene end by 2 bases; junction bases not matched to a gene: 4. The CDR3 totals 16 residues. The CDR3 bases are TGTGCCTGGAGCTTGACTAGCGGGGGGGCCACAGATACGCAGTATTTT. Translation: CAWSLTSGGATDTQYF.

Here the CDR3 reads CATSRDTRGETQYF. The CDR3 DNA reads TGTGCCACCAGCAGAGATACTCGCGGGGAGACCCAGTACTTC. V and J are TRBV15 and TRBJ2-5, with a tentative D call TRBD2 (5 bases). V lost 0 bases, J lost 5 bases, and 10 bases lay in between. Germline V gene data show CDR1 as LNHNV and CDR2 as YYDKDF (reference sequence). The CDR3 consists of 14 residues.

This clone turned up a few times. The chain joins TRBV4-3 to TRBJ2-2, with 7 bases fitting TRBD2. J lost 5 bases, V lost 3 bases, and 12 bases had no gene match. The CDR3 runs 17 residues. Germline CDR1 and CDR2: LGHNA and YSLEER. CDR3 protein: CASSQSASGFSTGELFF. CDR3 DNA sequence: TGCGCCAGCAGCCAGAGCGCTAGCGGTTTTTCAACCGGGGAGCTGTTTTTT.

This chain joins TRBV7-9 and TRBJ1-1; D remains ambiguous. V was shortened by 1 base and J by 3 bases, with 9 bases between the two germline ends. The CDR3 extends over 14 amino acids. Looked up from germline, CDR1 is SEHNR and CDR2 is FQNEAQ (reference sequence). CDR3 protein: CASSLEIRDTEAFF. The CDR3, as DNA: TGTGCCAGCAGCTTAGAGATTCGGGACACTGAAGCTTTCTTT.

The chain carries TRBV4-1 and TRBJ1-1, with no clear D. Germline values: CDR1 MGHRA, CDR2 YSYEKL. This CDR3 has 11 residues. The ends were cut back, 6 bases at V and 2 bases at J, with 4 bases in the middle. This chain's CDR3 is CASRLNTEAFF. The CDR3 DNA reads TGCGCCAGCAGACTAAACACTGAAGCTTTCTTT.

The chain couples TRBV18 to TRBJ2-2, with D possibly TRBD1 on 6 matching bases. CDR3 length: 13 amino acids. The germline gives CDR1 KGHSH, CDR2 LQKENI. V was cut by 5 bases and J by 7 bases, with 11 bases left in between. In DNA, the CDR3 is TGTGCCAGCTCAGATACAGGGTTCGGGGAGCTGTTTTTT. Translation gives CASSDTGFGELFF.

A note on this clone: Mismatch with germline at one junction end may stem from a read error. The rearrangement links TRBV27 to TRBJ2-1; no clear D. The CDR3 is 16 residues long. The germline V gene encodes CDR1 MNHEY and CDR2 SMNVEV (reference sequence). CDR3 sequence: CASSPYGVASHNEQFF. The CDR3 coding sequence is TGTGCCAGCAGTCCGTACGGAGTCGCCTCCCACAATGAGCAGTTCTTC.

The rearrangement joins TRBV25-1 to TRBJ1-3, with D unclear. Deletions cut 5 bases from V and 4 bases from J, with 15 bases between. This CDR3 contains 15 residues. CDR1 and CDR2 from the germline V gene are MGHDK and SYGVNS. Here the CDR3 reads CASSQTGSAGNTIYF. In DNA form, the CDR3 reads TGTGCCAGCAGTCAAACGGGGTCAGCAGGAAACACCATATATTTT.